This T cell receptor beta chain was sequenced for a study of CD8 T cells in ankylosing spondylitis (dated by TCRdb to 2015 to 2018). As for the study more broadly: T cell receptor beta repertoires were profiled in healthy donors and ankylosing spondylitis patients so that disease-linked TCR variants could be found. The full study cohort comprised around 23 ankylosing spondylitis patients and some 110 healthy donors. Peripheral blood was sampled, and synovial fluid was additionally collected from ankylosing spondylitis patients. Overall study outcomes, separate from this receptor: The disease-linked clones showed a CD8+ phenotype and occurred at relatively low frequencies in peripheral blood. The disease-linked clones were reported as significantly enriched in matched synovial fluid samples from ankylosing spondylitis patients. Blood from ankylosing spondylitis patients appeared to be characterized by a TCR beta motif made up of under 10 highly homologous amino acid variants. Some of the motif variants had been reported before in the synovial fluid and blood of reactive arthritis patients, a finding that suggests common disease-initiation mechanisms.

The listed sequencing device is Illumina HiSeq 2500. Quantitative 5'-RACE with molecular barcodes was the method used to prepare the TCR beta libraries. The authors' pipeline ran thus. To identify disease-linked TCR variants, a new computational method was used, one built on a probabilistic model of VDJ rearrangement. TCRdb reprocessed the public reads (quality trimming at Q25 with fastp, clone calling with MiXCR) and kept in-frame beta chains. Records with the same CDR3 protein are collapsed into one entry carrying the most frequent genes and DNA. TCRdb's processing, not the study's, gives the V and J calls here. The sample contains some 180,000 distinct CDR3 sequences, 18% of them found a single time. More than 3.5% of the sample rests with the top ten. Inclusive of the bounding cysteine and phenylalanine, the CDR3 is 16 residues long. Only the CDR3 DNA stays, 48 bases, in frame from base 1. Relative to germline, V is 10 bases shorter and J is 2 bases shorter, with 22 bases between their ends. From the germline V gene, CDR1 is MNHNS and CDR2 is SASEGT.

This clonotype was recorded at least ten times. The clone's antigen remains unknown. The sample holds no much larger clone one base away, and base qualities are not on file. The chain couples TRBV6-1 to TRBJ2-3; the D call could be TRBD1 or TRBD2, with each sharing 5 bases. This receptor was taken from a male donor between 5 and 29 years old with ankylosing spondylitis or in good health (not recorded which). Donor details come from another sample of the same person, matched by shared clones. Specimen: blood, either unsorted or a sorted T cell fraction (not recorded which). The CDR3 in this case is CAIGLNRDVNTDTQYF. In nucleotides, the sequence is TGTGCCATCGGACTTAACCGGGACGTAAACACAGATACGCAGTATTTT.